A selection of T cell receptor beta chains follows, all from one sample in a study of blood T cell repertoires in COVID-19. Only in-frame clones appear in the TCRdb table, and some are missing; sequencing was by immunoSEQ multiplex PCR. The repertoire has approximately 140,000 clones, roughly 87% of them found once; the top ten carry 4%. Sequencing was performed on PBMCs or T cells enriched from blood (not recorded which). The origin of the receptors is a woman in her 40s who had been exposed to COVID-19. Both conserved end residues are part of each CDR3. The D gene is left open where the match is weak. For some rows the clone size is stated as once, few or many, or as a class when expanded; others skip it.

TRBV6-6	TRBJ1-4	TRBD1	NA	CASSWTGGGEKLFF	TGTGCCAGCAGTTGGACAGGGGGCGGTGAAAAACTGTTTTTT
TRBV7-2	TRBJ2-5	TRBD2	NA	CASSLDLPASGQETQYF	TGTGCCAGCAGCTTAGATCTTCCGGCTAGCGGGCAAGAGACCCAGTACTTC
TRBV7-2	TRBJ2-7	TRBD1	NA	CASSLIRGLGEQYF	TGTGCCAGCAGCTTAATCAGGGGGCTGGGGGAGCAGTACTTC
TRBV4-3	TRBJ2-3	TRBD2	few	CASSQEGLAPDTQYF	TGCGCCAGCAGCCAAGAAGGACTAGCCCCAGATACGCAGTATTTT
TRBV4-1	TRBJ1-2	TRBD1	NA	CASSQAGGNYGYTF	TGCGCCAGCAGCCAAGCAGGGGGGAACTATGGCTACACCTTC
TRBV6-4	TRBJ2-1	NA	NA	CASSEGLGSVDEQFF	TGTGCCAGCAGTGAAGGGCTGGGGAGCGTCGATGAGCAGTTCTTC
TRBV10-3	TRBJ1-3	NA	NA	CAISDNGNTIYF	TGTGCCATCAGTGATAATGGAAACACCATATATTTT
TRBV13	TRBJ1-6	NA	NA	CASSLGPGSPLHF	TGTGCCAGCAGCTTAGGCCCAGGGTCACCCCTCCACTTT
TRBV6-5	TRBJ1-2	NA	NA	CASRGPYGYTF	TGTGCCAGCAGGGGGCCCTATGGCTACACCTTC
TRBV28	TRBJ1-5	NA	NA	CASNKGGKDWPQHF	TGTGCCAGTAACAAGGGGGGGAAAGATTGGCCCCAGCATTTT
TRBV6-5	TRBJ2-3	TRBD2	few	CASSRIAGGPDTQYF	TGTGCCAGCAGTCGAATAGCGGGAGGGCCAGATACGCAGTATTTT
TRBV27	TRBJ1-2	TRBD1	NA	CASSLSAGGKYGYTF	TGTGCCAGCAGTTTATCTGCAGGGGGCAAATATGGCTACACCTTC
TRBV5-4	TRBJ1-1	NA	NA	CAVPLGDFGTEAFF	TGTGCGGTCCCCCTCGGGGACTTTGGGACTGAAGCTTTCTTT
TRBV29-1	TRBJ1-3	NA	once	CSVAGGSGNTIYF	TGCAGCGTTGCCGGGGGCTCTGGAAACACCATATATTTT
TRBV4-1	TRBJ2-5	NA	NA	CASSQDRVLETQYF	TGCGCCAGCAGCCAAGACAGGGTCCTAGAGACCCAGTACTTC
TRBV28	TRBJ2-7	NA	NA	CASSLPHEAEQYF	TGTGCCAGCAGTTTACCCCACGAGGCCGAGCAGTACTTC
TRBV9	TRBJ2-4	NA	once	CASSVGAGGPENIQYF	TGTGCCAGCAGCGTAGGCGCCGGGGGGCCAGAGAACATTCAGTACTTC
TRBV7-9	TRBJ2-7	TRBD1	NA	CASSSRQGTPYEQYF	TGTGCCAGCAGTTCCAGACAGGGGACCCCCTACGAGCAGTACTTC
TRBV13	TRBJ1-1	NA	NA	CASSLVTGWGAFF	TGTGCCAGCAGCTTAGTAACGGGATGGGGAGCTTTCTTT
TRBV19	TRBJ2-1	TRBD2	NA	CASSPGGGVMGDEQFF	TGTGCCAGTAGTCCGGGAGGAGGGGTAATGGGGGATGAGCAGTTCTTC
TRBV27	TRBJ1-2	TRBD1	NA	CASSIVGGNGYTF	TGTGCCAGCAGTATAGTAGGGGGCAATGGCTACACCTTC
TRBV7-8	TRBJ2-1	NA	once	CASSLGVGQFF	TGTGCCAGCAGCTTGGGAGTAGGCCAGTTCTTC
TRBV29-1	TRBJ1-1	NA	NA	CSVHPGSENTEAFF	TGCAGCGTTCACCCGGGGAGCGAGAACACTGAAGCTTTCTTT
TRBV6-2/TRBV6-3	TRBJ1-5	TRBD1	NA	CASSFAGGGQPQHF	TGTGCCAGCAGTTTCGCAGGGGGCGGGCAGCCCCAGCATTTT
TRBV6-6	TRBJ1-2	NA	NA	CASLTDLSQGYTF	TGTGCCAGCCTTACAGATCTGAGTCAAGGCTACACCTTC
TRBV27	TRBJ2-2	NA	NA	CASRPGGTGGLFF	TGTGCCAGCAGGCCCGGTGGAACCGGGGGGCTGTTTTTT
TRBV28	TRBJ2-1	TRBD2	NA	CASSFLSSGRNEQFF	TGTGCCAGCAGTTTTTTGTCTAGCGGGAGGAACGAGCAGTTCTTC
TRBV19	TRBJ2-7	TRBD1	NA	CASSRTGTYEQYF	TGTGCCAGTAGTCGGACAGGCACCTACGAGCAGTACTTC
TRBV5-1	TRBJ1-2	NA	few	CASSTQGASYTF	TGCGCCAGCAGTACCCAAGGGGCTAGCTACACCTTC
TRBV9	TRBJ2-7	TRBD1	NA	CASSVEGQGMDEQYF	TGTGCCAGCAGCGTGGAGGGACAGGGGATGGACGAGCAGTACTTC
TRBV29-1	TRBJ2-1	NA	NA	CSVEGRDNSYNEQFF	TGCAGCGTTGAAGGGCGGGATAACTCCTACAATGAGCAGTTCTTC
TRBV5-1	TRBJ1-6	TRBD1	NA	CASSSGQGAYNSPLHF	TGCGCCAGCAGCTCGGGACAGGGGGCCTATAATTCACCCCTCCACTTT
TRBV27	TRBJ2-7	TRBD2	NA	CASRAGLVQYF	TGTGCCAGCAGAGCGGGGCTAGTGCAGTACTTC
TRBV9	TRBJ2-6	TRBD1	NA	CASSVYDGTGSSGANVLTF	TGTGCCAGCAGCGTATATGACGGGACAGGGAGCTCTGGGGCCAACGTCCTGACTTTC
TRBV5-1	TRBJ2-1	TRBD2	NA	CASSLGSSGGGDEQFF	TGCGCCAGCAGCTTGGGATCCAGCGGGGGAGGGGACGAGCAGTTCTTC
TRBV3-1/TRBV3-2	TRBJ2-7	NA	NA	CASSQDSSSEQYF	TGTGCCAGCAGCCAGGACTCCTCGTCCGAGCAGTACTTC
TRBV19	TRBJ1-2	TRBD1	NA	CASSIRLGQLKTSYGYTF	TGTGCCAGTAGTATCCGCTTGGGACAGCTAAAAACCTCCTATGGCTACACCTTC
TRBV9	TRBJ2-1	NA	NA	CASSVGSQGPHNEQFF	TGTGCCAGCAGCGTAGGGTCCCAGGGCCCCCACAATGAGCAGTTCTTC
TRBV24-1	TRBJ1-5	NA	NA	CATSERTARGPQHF	TGTGCCACCAGTGAGAGGACAGCCAGAGGGCCCCAGCATTTT
TRBV12-5	TRBJ2-7	TRBD2	NA	CASGPRRGGEQYF	TGTGCTAGTGGTCCCCGGCGGGGGGGCGAGCAGTACTTC